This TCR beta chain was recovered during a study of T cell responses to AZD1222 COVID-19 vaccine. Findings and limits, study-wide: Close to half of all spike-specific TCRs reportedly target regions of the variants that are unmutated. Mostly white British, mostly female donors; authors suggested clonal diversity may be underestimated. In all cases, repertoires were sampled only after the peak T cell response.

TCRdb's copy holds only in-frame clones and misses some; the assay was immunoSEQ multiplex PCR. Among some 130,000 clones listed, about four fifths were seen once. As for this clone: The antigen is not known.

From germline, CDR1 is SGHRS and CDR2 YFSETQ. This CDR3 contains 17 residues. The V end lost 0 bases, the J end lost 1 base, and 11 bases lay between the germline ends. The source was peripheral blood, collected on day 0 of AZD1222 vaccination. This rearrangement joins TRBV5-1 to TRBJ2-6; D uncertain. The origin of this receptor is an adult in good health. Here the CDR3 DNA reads TGCGCCAGCAGCTTGGCCCCCCTGGGATCTGGGGCCAACGTCCTGACTTTC. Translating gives CASSLAPLGSGANVLTF.